This T cell receptor beta chain was recorded in a study of shared clonotypes between healthy human individuals. Study-wide results and limits: Only blood was sampled; tissue repertoires likely differ.

Libraries were prepared by immunoSEQ multiplex PCR; TCRdb keeps only in-frame clonotypes and omits some of them. The sample holds roughly 650,000 clones, about 96% seen once. The V gene's germline CDR1 is SNHLY and CDR2 FYNNEI. There are 13 residues in the CDR3. Trimming cost V 6 bases and J 11 bases, with 19 bases left between them. Only one count was recorded for this clone. The antigen is unknown. The chain joins TRBV2 to TRBJ1-1; maybe TRBD1 (5 bases). This receptor was taken from a woman aged 30 to 39 in good health. The sample was naive CD4+ T cells sorted from blood. Subset noted: CD45RA+ positively selected. The chain's CDR3 is CASRGGWSGRAFF. The CDR3 DNA sequence: TGTGCCAGCAGGGGAGGATGGTCAGGGCGGGCTTTCTTT.